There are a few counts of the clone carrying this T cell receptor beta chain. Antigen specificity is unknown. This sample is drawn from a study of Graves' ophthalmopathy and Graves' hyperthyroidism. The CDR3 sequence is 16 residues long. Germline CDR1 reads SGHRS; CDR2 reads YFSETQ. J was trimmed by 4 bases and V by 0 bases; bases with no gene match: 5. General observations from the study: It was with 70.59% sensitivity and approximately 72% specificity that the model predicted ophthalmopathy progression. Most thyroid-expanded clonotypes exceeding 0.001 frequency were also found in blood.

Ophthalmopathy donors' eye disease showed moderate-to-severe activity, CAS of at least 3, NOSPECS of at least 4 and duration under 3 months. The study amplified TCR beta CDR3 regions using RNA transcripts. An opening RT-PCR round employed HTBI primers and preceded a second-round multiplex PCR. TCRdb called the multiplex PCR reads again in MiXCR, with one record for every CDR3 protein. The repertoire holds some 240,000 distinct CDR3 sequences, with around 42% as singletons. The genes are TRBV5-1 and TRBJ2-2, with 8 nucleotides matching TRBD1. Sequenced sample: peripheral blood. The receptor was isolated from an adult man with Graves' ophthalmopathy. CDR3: CASSLGGTGSTGELFF. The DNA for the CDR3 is TGCGCCAGCAGCTTGGGCGGGACAGGTAGCACCGGGGAGCTGTTTTTT.